Each of the 18 T cell receptor beta chains below was sequenced from the same sample in a study of shared clonotypes between healthy human individuals. CD45RO-negative CD8 cells positively selected for CCR7 made up the naive population, which excluded terminally differentiated effector memory CD45RA+ cells. Data came from immunoSEQ multiplex PCR; TCRdb stores just in-frame clones and leaves some out. The table lists some 580,000 clones, roughly 98% of them singletons. Sequencing was performed on naive CD8+ T cells sorted from blood. Source of these receptors: a man aged 30 to 39 in good health.

The V gene is TRBV9, the J gene TRBJ2-1; no clear D gene. The length of the CDR3 is 12 residues. Germline loops: CDR1 SGDLS, CDR2 YYNGEE. V was clipped by 3 bases and J by 8 bases, with 9 bases between them. CDR3 coding DNA: TGTGCCAGCAGCGCTCAGACCCATGAGCAGTTCTTC. Amino acids: CASSAQTHEQFF. The whole variable domain, remainder taken from reference TRBV9 and TRBJ2-1, is DSGVTQTPKHLITATGQRVTLRCSPRSGDLSVYWYQQSLDQGLQFLIQYYNGEERAKGNILERFSAQQFPDLHSELNLSSLELGDSALYFCASSAQTHEQFFGPGTRLTVL.

The CDR3 bases are TGTGCCAGCAGCTTTGGGGGGGGCCCCTACGAGCAGTACTTC. Its protein product is CASSFGGGPYEQYF. This rearrangement joins TRBV7-2 to TRBJ2-7; D might be TRBD2 (7 bases). The CDR3 totals 14 residues. Deletions cut 3 bases from V and 2 bases from J, with 11 bases between. Germline loops: CDR1 SGHTA, CDR2 FQGNSA.

This rearrangement joins TRBV27 to TRBJ2-6; 8 nucleotides match TRBD1. This CDR3 is built from 14 residues. Germline V lookup: CDR1 MNHEY, CDR2 SMNVEV (reference sequence). V was pared by 9 bases and J by 4 bases, with 5 bases of the junction left unmatched. The CDR3 nucleotides are TGTGCCAGTGCAGGGGGCGCCGGGGCCAACGTCCTGACTTTC. Its protein product is CASAGGAGANVLTF. Full variable domain (remainder filled in from reference TRBV27 and TRBJ2-6): EAQVTQNPRYLITVTGKKLTVTCSQNMNHEYMSWYRQDPGLGLRQIYYSMNVEVTDKGDVPEGYKVSRKEKRNFPLILESPSPNQTSLYFCASAGGAGANVLTFGAGSRLTVL.

A single count supports this clone. The chain has TRBV13 and TRBJ2-7; no clear D gene. The V gene's germline CDR1 is PRHDT and CDR2 FYEKMQ (reference sequence). The CDR3 has 15 amino acids. V lost 1 base and J lost 6, with 16 bases in between. CDR3 amino acids: CASSLVLDPQPEQYF. CDR3 in DNA: TGTGCCAGCAGCTTAGTATTGGACCCCCAGCCCGAGCAGTACTTC.

The genes are TRBV4-3 and TRBJ2-3; TRBD2 aligns across 10 bases. Germline V lookup: CDR1 LGHNA, CDR2 YSLEER. This CDR3 is 18 amino acids long. V was pared by 4 bases and J by 0 bases, with 10 bases of the junction left unmatched. DNA of the CDR3: TGCGCCAGCAGCCTAGGGACTAGCGTTGCTACTAGCACAGATACGCAGTATTTT. Translating it yields CASSLGTSVATSTDTQYF.

The chain employs TRBV28 and TRBJ2-1; 12 nucleotides line up with TRBD2. The V gene's germline CDR1 is MDHEN and CDR2 SYDVKM. The CDR3 is 21 amino acids. After removal of 3 bases from V and 2 bases from J, the junction contained 17 bases not matched to a gene. CDR3 coding DNA: TGTGCCAGCAGTTTTGCCACTAGCGGGAGGACTGCGAATCCCCCCTACAATGAGCAGTTCTTC. Its translation: CASSFATSGRTANPPYNEQFF.

The V call is TRBV27, the J call TRBJ2-5; 9 positions agree with TRBD2. This CDR3 comprises 14 residues. Germline loops: CDR1 MNHEY, CDR2 SMNVEV (reference sequence). V dropped 6 bases and J dropped 7; count of bases not matched to a gene: 9. The CDR3 coding sequence is TGTGCCAGCAGCCTAGCGGGACTACCGAGGACCCAGTACTTC. Its protein is CASSLAGLPRTQYF.

The rearrangement uses TRBV2 and TRBJ2-7; 9 positions match TRBD1. This CDR3 has 15 residues. V shed 7 bases, J shed 0 bases, and the junction held 7 bases outside the gene matches. Germline V gene lookup returns CDR1 SNHLY and CDR2 FYNNEI. Here the CDR3 DNA reads TGTGCCAGCATCCCCGGGACAGGGAGCTCCTACGAGCAGTACTTC. Translation: CASIPGTGSSYEQYF.

The chain couples TRBV29-1 to TRBJ1-1; D unclear. Per the germline V gene, CDR1 is SQVTM and CDR2 is ANQGSEA. Trimming left V 0 bases short and J 7 bases short, with 6 bases between. CDR3 length equals 11 residues. This CDR3 reads CSVEDRLEAFF. Written as DNA, the CDR3 is TGCAGCGTTGAAGATCGTCTTGAAGCTTTCTTT. The full variable domain, completed using reference TRBV29-1 and TRBJ1-1, is SAVISQKPSRDICQRGTSLTIQCQVDSQVTMMFWYRQQPGQSLTLIATANQGSEATYESGFVIDKFPISRPNLTFSTLTVSNMSPEDSSIYLCSVEDRLEAFFGQGTRLTVV.

This chain uses TRBV6-1 with TRBJ1-2; TRBD1 aligns across 8 bases. The CDR3 covers 16 residues. Germline trimming cut 2 bases from V and 3 bases from J; bases unmatched to any gene: 8. Germline assignment: CDR1 MNHNS and CDR2 SASEGT. Here the CDR3 reads CASSENLTGDDYGYTF. The CDR3 nucleotides read TGTGCCAGCAGTGAAAACCTGACAGGGGATGACTATGGCTACACCTTC.

J is TRBJ2-6 and V is TRBV30; D ambiguous. CDR1 is GTSNPN, CDR2 SVGIG, per germline (reference sequence). This CDR3 spans 15 amino acids. V was trimmed by 1 base and J by 2 bases, leaving 9 bases between them. Here the CDR3 reads CAWSDIGPGANVLTF. The CDR3 DNA follows: TGTGCCTGGAGTGATATCGGCCCTGGGGCCAACGTCCTGACTTTC.

Points on this clone: The same CDR3 also results from other DNA sequences found in this sample. The chain couples TRBV27 to TRBJ2-7; 8 nucleotides agree with TRBD1. The CDR3 spans 13 residues. Germline V gene lookup returns CDR1 MNHEY and CDR2 SMNVEV (reference sequence). Losses at the gene ends were 5 bases for V and 1 base for J; bases not matched to a gene: 1. Written as DNA, the CDR3 is TGTGCCAGCAGTCGGACAGGGTCCTACGAGCAGTACTTC. Its translation is CASSRTGSYEQYF.

The rearrangement links TRBV5-1 to TRBJ1-1; TRBD1 aligns across 7 bases. J gave up 2 bases and V 4 bases, and 8 bases lay outside the gene matches. Looked up from germline, CDR1 is SGHRS and CDR2 is YFSETQ. The CDR3 spans 15 residues. For the CDR3, the DNA is TGCGCCAGCAGCACGAGGGGGACAGACAACACTGAAGCTTTCTTT. It yields the protein CASSTRGTDNTEAFF.

This chain links TRBV4-1 with TRBJ2-7, with D possibly called TRBD1 or TRBD2 (5 bases each). V was cut by 4 bases and J by 4 bases, with 11 bases left in between. The CDR3 loop spans 13 amino acids. CDR1 is MGHRA and CDR2 is YSYEKL in the germline V gene. The DNA for the CDR3 is TGCGCCAGCAGCCGCGCCGGGGCTTACGAGCAGTACTTC. Translated: CASSRAGAYEQYF.

The chain uses TRBV28 and TRBJ2-5; D gene unclear. This CDR3 is built from 13 residues. The V end lost 2 bases, the J end lost 5 bases, and 9 bases lay between the germline ends. Per the germline V gene, CDR1 is MDHEN and CDR2 is SYDVKM. CDR3 DNA: TGTGCCAGCAGTTTAAGGCCTATGGAGACCCAGTACTTC. It is translated as CASSLRPMETQYF.

In DNA form, the CDR3 reads TGTGCCAGCAGCGTAGGAACGGGGATATATTCCTACGAGCAGTACTTC. This gives the protein CASSVGTGIYSYEQYF. J is TRBJ2-7 and V is TRBV9, with D possibly TRBD2 on 5 matching bases. Per the germline V gene, CDR1 is SGDLS and CDR2 is YYNGEE. V shed 0 bases and J shed 1 base, with 14 bases lying between them. The CDR3 spans 16 residues. Full variable domain (outside the CDR3, taken from reference TRBV9 and TRBJ2-7): DSGVTQTPKHLITATGQRVTLRCSPRSGDLSVYWYQQSLDQGLQFLIQYYNGEERAKGNILERFSAQQFPDLHSELNLSSLELGDSALYFCASSVGTGIYSYEQYFGPGTRLTVT.

The chain employs TRBV7-8 and TRBJ2-1, with TRBD2 identical over 7 bases. The trim removed 8 bases at V and 7 bases at J, leaving 17 bases unmatched. Germline V gene lookup returns CDR1 SGHVS and CDR2 FQNEAQ. The CDR3 extends over 16 amino acids. The CDR3 sequence is CASCPDSRENGNEQFF. CDR3 DNA sequence: TGTGCCAGCTGCCCAGACTCGCGGGAGAACGGAAATGAGCAGTTCTTC.

V gene TRBV7-9 combines with J gene TRBJ2-3; tentative D call: TRBD2 (5 bases). CDR3 length: 13 residues. The V end lost 7 bases, the J end lost 3 bases, and 11 bases lay between the germline ends. The germline CDR1 and CDR2 sequences are SEHNR and FQNEAQ (reference sequence). The CDR3 nucleotides read TGTGCCAGCACCACCCTAGCAACAGATACGCAGTATTTT. Protein product: CASTTLATDTQYF.